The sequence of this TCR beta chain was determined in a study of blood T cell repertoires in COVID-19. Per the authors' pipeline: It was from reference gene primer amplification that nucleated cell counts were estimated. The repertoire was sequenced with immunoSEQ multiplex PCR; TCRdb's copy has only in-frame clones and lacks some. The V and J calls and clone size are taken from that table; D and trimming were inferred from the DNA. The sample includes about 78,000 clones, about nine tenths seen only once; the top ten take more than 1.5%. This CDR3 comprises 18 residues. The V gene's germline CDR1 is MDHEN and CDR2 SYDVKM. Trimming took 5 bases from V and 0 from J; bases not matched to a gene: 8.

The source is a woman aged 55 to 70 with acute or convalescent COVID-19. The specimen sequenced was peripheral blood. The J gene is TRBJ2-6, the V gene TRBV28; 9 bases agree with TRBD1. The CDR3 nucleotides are TGTGCCAGCAGTGCCGTACAGGGGGCGTCCTCTGGGGCCAACGTCCTGACTTTC. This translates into CASSAVQGASSGANVLTF.